Reported below is one T cell receptor (beta chain). This sample is part of a study of shared T cell receptors in the human thymus. The data were produced by immunoSEQ multiplex PCR, yet TCRdb's version contains in-frame clones alone and is incomplete. The sample lists roughly 500,000 clones; 70% to 80% were seen once. This sample was shared with a second study, whose subject was human thymus T cells. That paper states: Thymic resections from corrective heart surgery supplied the tissue. Apparent skewing of V and J gene usage characterized both thymic and blood repertoires.

Sequencing was carried out using thymocytes. The receptor comes from a boy less than two years old with a congenital heart defect.

In nucleotides, the CDR3 is TGTGCCAGCAGCGTAGAGGGGGGAGCGGGAGTTGAGGTTAGCGAGCAGTACTTC. This sequence encodes CASSVEGGAGVEVSEQYF. V usage is TRBV7-2 and J usage is TRBJ2-7; TRBD2 aligns across 8 bases. V lost 5 bases to trimming and J lost 6 bases; unmatched junction nucleotides: 21. The CDR3 covers 18 residues. Germline V gene data show CDR1 as SGHTA and CDR2 as FQGNSA.